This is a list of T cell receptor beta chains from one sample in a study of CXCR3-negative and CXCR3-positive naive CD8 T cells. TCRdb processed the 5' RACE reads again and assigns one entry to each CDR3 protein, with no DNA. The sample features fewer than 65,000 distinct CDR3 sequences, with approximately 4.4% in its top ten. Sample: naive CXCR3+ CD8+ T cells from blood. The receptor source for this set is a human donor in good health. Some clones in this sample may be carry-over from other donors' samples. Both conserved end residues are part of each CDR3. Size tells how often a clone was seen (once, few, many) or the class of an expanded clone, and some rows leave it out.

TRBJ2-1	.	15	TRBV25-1	CASSGGQFSYNEQFF
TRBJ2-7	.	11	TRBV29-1	CSVEKGYEQYF
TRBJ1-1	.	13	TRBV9	CASSVDLGTEAFF
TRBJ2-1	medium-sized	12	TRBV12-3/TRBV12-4	CASSPHPGEQFF
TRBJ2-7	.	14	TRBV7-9	CASSKGTSSYEQYF
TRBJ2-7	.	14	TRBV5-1	CASTGDTTPYEQYF
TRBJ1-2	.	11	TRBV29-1	CSVLGDYGYTF
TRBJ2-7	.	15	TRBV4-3	CASSHKVDPSYEQYF
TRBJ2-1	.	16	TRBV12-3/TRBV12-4	CASSFTSGDPYNEQFF
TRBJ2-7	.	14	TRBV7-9	CASSRDMLSYEQCF
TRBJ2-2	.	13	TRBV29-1	CSVNLGWPGELFF
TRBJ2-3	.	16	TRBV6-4	CASSDSSGGAVDTQYF
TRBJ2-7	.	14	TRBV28	CASSPGTRTYEQYF
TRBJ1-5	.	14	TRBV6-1	CASSERTEVQPQHF
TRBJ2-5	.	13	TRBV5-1	CASSLEGQETQYF
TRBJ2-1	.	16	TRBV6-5	CASTRTGGSSYNEQFF
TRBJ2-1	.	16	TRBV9	CASSLRGAEHLNEQFF
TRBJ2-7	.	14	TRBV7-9	CASCGDRENYGQYF
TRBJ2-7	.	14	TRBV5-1	CASSTGGNSYEQYF
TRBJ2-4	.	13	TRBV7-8	CASSLGPSNIQYF
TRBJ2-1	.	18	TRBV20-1	CSARDLSVRGDGYNEQFF
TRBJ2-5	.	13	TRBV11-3	CASKQGRQETQYF
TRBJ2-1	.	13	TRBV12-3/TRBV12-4	CASTFVAYNEQFF
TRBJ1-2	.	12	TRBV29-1	CSVYQYGYGYTF
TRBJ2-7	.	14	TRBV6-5	CASSPLGFSYEQYF
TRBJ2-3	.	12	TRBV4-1	CASSQVADTQYF
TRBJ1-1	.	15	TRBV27	CASSSIRSGDTEAFF
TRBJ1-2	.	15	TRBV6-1	CASSEWITGGYGYTF
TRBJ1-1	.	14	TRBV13	CASIPRSSNTEAFF
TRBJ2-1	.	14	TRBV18	CASSPPGTSDEQFF
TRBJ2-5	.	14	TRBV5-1	CASSLAKNQETQYF
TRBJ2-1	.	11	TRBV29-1	CSVEEVNEQFF
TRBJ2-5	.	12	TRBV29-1	CSVDRENETQYF
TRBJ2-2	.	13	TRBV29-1	CSVERGAVGELFF
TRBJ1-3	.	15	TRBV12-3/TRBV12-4	CASSSSGAPGNTIYF
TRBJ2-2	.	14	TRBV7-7	CAIPGQGLSGELFF
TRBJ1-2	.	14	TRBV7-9	CASNLGESWYGYTF
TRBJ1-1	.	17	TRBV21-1	CASSGGDTENGVTEAFF
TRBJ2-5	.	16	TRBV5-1	CASSGLGTSGEETQYF
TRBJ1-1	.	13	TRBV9	CASSVGRNTEAFF
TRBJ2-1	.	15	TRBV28	CASRTGQSSYTEQFF
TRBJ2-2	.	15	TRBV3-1	CASSQDLAGTGELFF
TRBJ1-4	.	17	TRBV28	CASSPRSVGTTNEKLFF
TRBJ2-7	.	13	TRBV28	CASSLDQGYEQYF
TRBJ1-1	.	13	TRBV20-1	CSALTRQGPEAFF
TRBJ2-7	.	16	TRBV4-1	CASSRSLGTVSYEQYF
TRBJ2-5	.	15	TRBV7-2	CASSFTTGKQETQYF
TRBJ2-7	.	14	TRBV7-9	CASSPRDGPHEQYF
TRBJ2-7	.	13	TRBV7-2	CASSLWASEEQYF
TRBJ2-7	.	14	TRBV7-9	CASSPPGGGYEQYF
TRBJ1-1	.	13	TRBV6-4	CATTLSGNTEAFF
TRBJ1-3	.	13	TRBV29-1	CSVTDRRGNTIYF
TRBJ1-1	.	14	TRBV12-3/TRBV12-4	CASSLQGLGTEAFF
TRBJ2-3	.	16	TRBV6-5	CASSYASGVLTDTQYF
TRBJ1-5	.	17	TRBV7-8	CASSLAPGGDGNQPQHF
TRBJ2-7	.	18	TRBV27	CASSLISGGMLVYYEQYF
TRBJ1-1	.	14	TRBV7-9	CASSELTMNTEAFF
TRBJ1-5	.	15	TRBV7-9	CASSPPGSSNQPQHF
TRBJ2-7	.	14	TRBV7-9	CASSPPDMFYEQYF
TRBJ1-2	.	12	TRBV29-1	CSVPDRADGYTF